This record concerns one T cell receptor (beta chain) sequence. What it binds is unknown. CDR3 size: 15 residues. Per germline, CDR1 SGHRS and CDR2 YFSETQ. With V trimmed by 0 bases and J by 0 bases, 0 bases remained unmatched. Clones were sequenced by immunoSEQ multiplex PCR, and TCRdb holds only the in-frame ones, with some missing. The data show tens of thousands of clones, about 88% seen once. The record originates from a study of OX40 agonist ivuxolimab in advanced cancers. Study at large: Every 2 weeks, ivuxolimab was infused into the patients intravenously at between 0.01 and 10 mg/kg.

Whole-study findings and limits: Clonal expansion from baseline to week 6 occurred in both CD4+ and CD8+ T cells. Partial responders dosed at 0.1-3.0 mg/kg displayed clonal expansion ranking among the lowest.

The clonotype originates from an adult with an advanced solid tumor such as melanoma, head and neck, liver or kidney cancer. The specimen was CD4+ or CD8+ T cells sorted from blood, collected in a trial of the OX40 agonist ivuxolimab. The gene calls are TRBV5-1 and TRBJ2-5, with 9 bases aligning to TRBD1. Here the CDR3 DNA reads TGCGCCAGCAGCTTGGGACAGGGGGACCAAGAGACCCAGTACTTC. Its translation is CASSLGQGDQETQYF.